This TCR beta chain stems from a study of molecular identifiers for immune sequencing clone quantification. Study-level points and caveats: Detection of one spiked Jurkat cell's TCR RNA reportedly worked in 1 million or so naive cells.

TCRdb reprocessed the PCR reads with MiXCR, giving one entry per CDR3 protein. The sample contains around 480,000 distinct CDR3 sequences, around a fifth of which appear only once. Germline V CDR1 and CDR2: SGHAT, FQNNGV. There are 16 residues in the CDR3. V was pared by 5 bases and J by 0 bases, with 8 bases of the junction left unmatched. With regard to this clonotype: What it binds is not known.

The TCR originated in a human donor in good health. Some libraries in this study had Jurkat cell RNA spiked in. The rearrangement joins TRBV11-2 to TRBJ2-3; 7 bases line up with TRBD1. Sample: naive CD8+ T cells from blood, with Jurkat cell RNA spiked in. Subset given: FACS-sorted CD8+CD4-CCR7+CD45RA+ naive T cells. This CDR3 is CASSHRATGSTDTQYF. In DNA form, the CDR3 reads TGTGCCAGCAGCCACAGGGCGACAGGGAGCACAGATACGCAGTATTTT. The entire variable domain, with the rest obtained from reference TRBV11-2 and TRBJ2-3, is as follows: EAGVAQSPRYKIIEKRQSVAFWCNPISGHATLYWYQQILGQGPKLLIQFQNNGVVDDSQLPKDRFSAERLKGVDSTLKIQPAKLEDSAVYLCASSHRATGSTDTQYFGPGTRLTVL.